A selection of T cell receptor beta chains follows, all from one sample in a study of neoadjuvant anti-PD-1 for oral cavity cancer. Sequenced by immunoSEQ multiplex PCR; TCRdb stores in-frame clones only, minus some. This sample has around 17,000 clones, with roughly 69% found just once. The sample consisted of PBMCs, taken before nivolumab (anti-PD-1) treatment. The receptors stem from a person aged 35-79 years with oral cavity squamous cell carcinoma. The conserved cysteine and the conserved F or W are not part of the CDR3 here. Fields, in order: clone size, J gene, D gene, V gene, CDR3 protein. D genes are given only for firm matches. The size of a clone is reported for some rows only, either as once, few or many, or as a class for expanded clones.

clone_size: .; j_call: TRBJ1-3; d_call: TRBD1; v_call: TRBV30; cdr3_aa: AWSPGQPYSGNTIY
clone_size: .; j_call: TRBJ2-2; d_call: .; v_call: TRBV9; cdr3_aa: ASSVQTGNTGELF
clone_size: once; j_call: TRBJ2-2; d_call: .; v_call: TRBV30; cdr3_aa: AWRGSALTGELF
clone_size: few; j_call: TRBJ1-2; d_call: .; v_call: TRBV29-1; cdr3_aa: SVDTPPQGTGGYT
clone_size: .; j_call: TRBJ2-1; d_call: TRBD2; v_call: TRBV5-1; cdr3_aa: ASSLDPSGRAAF
clone_size: .; j_call: TRBJ1-2; d_call: .; v_call: TRBV28; cdr3_aa: ASSSGGPSPSGSAYGYT
clone_size: .; j_call: TRBJ1-4; d_call: TRBD1; v_call: TRBV5-6; cdr3_aa: ASSLTGEANEKLF
clone_size: .; j_call: TRBJ2-3; d_call: .; v_call: TRBV9; cdr3_aa: ASSVGLSPHTDTQY
clone_size: .; j_call: TRBJ2-3; d_call: .; v_call: TRBV10-1; cdr3_aa: ASSEDRDFHPQY
clone_size: .; j_call: TRBJ1-2; d_call: .; v_call: TRBV19; cdr3_aa: ASSMRSANDYGYT
clone_size: .; j_call: TRBJ2-1; d_call: TRBD2; v_call: TRBV5-1; cdr3_aa: ASSPQTSGAYNEQF
clone_size: .; j_call: TRBJ2-7; d_call: .; v_call: TRBV11-2; cdr3_aa: ASSSHSVSRYEQY
clone_size: .; j_call: TRBJ2-5; d_call: TRBD1; v_call: TRBV15; cdr3_aa: ATSREGQGAWETQY
clone_size: .; j_call: TRBJ2-1; d_call: TRBD1; v_call: TRBV19; cdr3_aa: ASTTGGSSYNEQF
clone_size: .; j_call: TRBJ2-1; d_call: .; v_call: TRBV29-1; cdr3_aa: SVEEGLPKSSYNEQF
clone_size: .; j_call: TRBJ2-1; d_call: .; v_call: TRBV19; cdr3_aa: ASSPLEINEQF
clone_size: .; j_call: TRBJ2-2; d_call: .; v_call: TRBV7-6; cdr3_aa: ASSLWAGELF
clone_size: .; j_call: TRBJ2-2; d_call: .; v_call: TRBV13; cdr3_aa: ASSLALAGTGELF
clone_size: .; j_call: TRBJ2-3; d_call: .; v_call: TRBV19; cdr3_aa: ASSFGGSTDTQY
clone_size: once; j_call: TRBJ2-7; d_call: .; v_call: TRBV10-2; cdr3_aa: ASSDWGVSYEQY
clone_size: few; j_call: TRBJ2-7; d_call: .; v_call: TRBV9; cdr3_aa: ASSVGLTGHEQY
clone_size: once; j_call: TRBJ2-5; d_call: .; v_call: TRBV2; cdr3_aa: ASSVEETQY
clone_size: .; j_call: TRBJ2-7; d_call: TRBD2; v_call: TRBV7-9; cdr3_aa: ASSLTSGRSYEQY
clone_size: few; j_call: TRBJ2-7; d_call: .; v_call: TRBV10-3; cdr3_aa: AISVETASYEQY
clone_size: once; j_call: TRBJ1-1; d_call: .; v_call: TRBV4-1; cdr3_aa: ASSLNGGGLSTEAF
clone_size: .; j_call: TRBJ1-2; d_call: .; v_call: TRBV9; cdr3_aa: ASSEGVNYGYT
clone_size: .; j_call: TRBJ1-3; d_call: .; v_call: TRBV21-1; cdr3_aa: ASRRGLWKSQRNTIY
clone_size: .; j_call: TRBJ2-7; d_call: .; v_call: TRBV2; cdr3_aa: AIGTLPYEQY
clone_size: .; j_call: TRBJ2-7; d_call: TRBD1; v_call: TRBV19; cdr3_aa: ASSIEDRGIIYEQY
clone_size: once; j_call: TRBJ2-7; d_call: TRBD1; v_call: TRBV19; cdr3_aa: ASRPSGTGAYEQY
clone_size: .; j_call: TRBJ1-5; d_call: .; v_call: TRBV6-1; cdr3_aa: ASSAPGHSNQPQH
clone_size: .; j_call: TRBJ1-5; d_call: TRBD1; v_call: TRBV19; cdr3_aa: ATLYLGTGANQPQH
clone_size: .; j_call: TRBJ1-1; d_call: TRBD1; v_call: TRBV7-8; cdr3_aa: ASSLETGAVNTEAF
clone_size: .; j_call: TRBJ2-7; d_call: TRBD2; v_call: TRBV10-2; cdr3_aa: ASRESLAGLFEQY
clone_size: .; j_call: TRBJ1-1; d_call: .; v_call: TRBV7-9; cdr3_aa: ASSGQLVNTEAF
clone_size: .; j_call: TRBJ2-5; d_call: .; v_call: TRBV6-5; cdr3_aa: ASSYSFDTLGTQY
clone_size: .; j_call: TRBJ2-3; d_call: TRBD2; v_call: TRBV29-1; cdr3_aa: SVAPTSGATDTQY
clone_size: .; j_call: TRBJ2-7; d_call: .; v_call: TRBV15; cdr3_aa: ATSRSGGNYEQY
clone_size: .; j_call: TRBJ1-2; d_call: TRBD1; v_call: TRBV27; cdr3_aa: ASSPSLNRDRGWINYGYT
clone_size: few; j_call: TRBJ2-7; d_call: TRBD1; v_call: TRBV2; cdr3_aa: AGQGAGEQY
clone_size: .; j_call: TRBJ1-2; d_call: TRBD1; v_call: TRBV2; cdr3_aa: ASSSPGTGAPYGYT
clone_size: .; j_call: TRBJ1-5; d_call: TRBD1; v_call: TRBV28; cdr3_aa: AILNRGPGQPQH
clone_size: .; j_call: TRBJ2-3; d_call: .; v_call: TRBV10-3; cdr3_aa: AISETLGTDTQY
clone_size: .; j_call: TRBJ2-1; d_call: TRBD1; v_call: TRBV19; cdr3_aa: ASRGTGGLYNEQF
clone_size: .; j_call: TRBJ2-7; d_call: TRBD2; v_call: TRBV29-1; cdr3_aa: SVRLSGGFYEQY
clone_size: .; j_call: TRBJ2-7; d_call: TRBD1; v_call: TRBV9; cdr3_aa: ASSASPGTEKYEQY
clone_size: few; j_call: TRBJ1-4; d_call: .; v_call: TRBV19; cdr3_aa: ASSDQGMNELF
clone_size: .; j_call: TRBJ2-3; d_call: TRBD2; v_call: TRBV19; cdr3_aa: ASTGTSGRRTDTQY
clone_size: .; j_call: TRBJ2-5; d_call: .; v_call: TRBV5-1; cdr3_aa: ASSWTEAETQY
clone_size: few; j_call: TRBJ1-5; d_call: .; v_call: TRBV5-1; cdr3_aa: ASSAHGNQPQH
clone_size: once; j_call: TRBJ2-2; d_call: .; v_call: TRBV5-1; cdr3_aa: ASSLPSGNTGELF
clone_size: few; j_call: TRBJ1-2; d_call: TRBD1; v_call: TRBV14; cdr3_aa: ASSQDMHGTGGYT
clone_size: .; j_call: TRBJ2-1; d_call: TRBD2; v_call: TRBV5-1; cdr3_aa: ASTLSGSGYNEQF
clone_size: .; j_call: TRBJ2-1; d_call: .; v_call: TRBV5-3; cdr3_aa: ARSLVWRGADEQF
clone_size: .; j_call: TRBJ1-5; d_call: .; v_call: TRBV4-2; cdr3_aa: ASSQDSSRGRGSNQPQH
clone_size: few; j_call: TRBJ2-1; d_call: .; v_call: TRBV4-2; cdr3_aa: ASSGEGGFYNEQF
clone_size: .; j_call: TRBJ2-3; d_call: TRBD2; v_call: TRBV2; cdr3_aa: ASRDSGRGTDTQY
clone_size: .; j_call: TRBJ2-5; d_call: .; v_call: TRBV6-1; cdr3_aa: ASSTYQETQY
clone_size: .; j_call: TRBJ1-4; d_call: TRBD1; v_call: TRBV9; cdr3_aa: ASSVGQGASEKLF
clone_size: .; j_call: TRBJ1-1; d_call: .; v_call: TRBV10-1; cdr3_aa: ASRETGNTEAF